This TCR beta chain emerged from a study of naive and memory T cell subsets (dated by TCRdb to 2016 to 2017). In the study overall: The study applied an open-source, UMI-based TCR alpha and beta sequencing pipeline to sorted naive and memory peripheral blood T cell subsets. The results of the functional CMV T cell responses matched the IgG serology results in every case. RNA was DNase-treated and reverse transcribed with TCR constant-region primers, mostly using SuperScript III. What the study reported, not specific to this receptor: After error correction, over 90% of naive TCR sequences appeared only once, giving much steeper abundance distributions than memory subsets. RNA-based TCR counts may be influenced by expression changes linked to T cell activation and differentiation. In both CD4 and CD8 cells, going from naive through CM, EM and EMRA, the Gini index went up while Shannon and inverse Simpson diversity went down. The repertoire findings for the naive and memory subsets could not be validated against a ground truth, as none was available. TCR abundance followed a power law with an exponent that was different for naive and memory subsets but consistent across the three individuals. Naive repertoires, especially CD8, contained a few larger clonotypes, possibly memory cells re-expressing CD45RA. Single alpha or beta chain sequences, rather than paired alpha/beta receptors, were used to define clonotypes.

Measured from the cysteine to the phenylalanine, the CDR3 is 14 residues long. Here the CDR3 DNA is all that survives: 42 bases in frame from base 1. The germline V gene encodes CDR1 SGHNT and CDR2 YENEEA. V lost 5 bases and J lost 4 bases, and the count of bases not matched to a germline gene is 3. Comment on this clonotype: There is no known antigen for this receptor. Base qualities are not recorded, but no much larger clone differs from it by a single base.

Preparation of the library involved UMI-ligation and nested PCR. An equimolar mix of two oligonucleotides covering both TRBC1 and TRBC2 was used as the beta constant-region primer. A single-stranded oligonucleotide bearing the SP2 primer plus a 12-nucleotide UMI was ligated onto the 3' end of the cDNA by T4 RNA ligase 1. Four rounds of PCR, combining the SP2 primer with nested alpha and beta constant-region primers, were used to amplify the ligated cDNA. Incubation of the ligation reaction was carried out at 16 degrees C for roughly 20-25 hours. PCR2 was typically performed as a SYBR Green qPCR and was stopped at a predetermined threshold so that over-amplification was prevented. Agencourt AMPure XP magnetic beads were used for all purifications after the first. Library quantification was done by Qubit, followed by a TapeStation check on which the main peak was expected at around 650 bp. Sequencing of the pooled libraries was done on an Illumina MiSeq using v2 2x251 paired-end kits, which typically yielded roughly 0.85-2.3 million reads per sample. Each sample was pooled at about 4 nM, and about 4.5-8% PhiX was included to help cluster recognition. As for the authors' bioinformatics: V and J genes were assigned to Demultiplexor-processed FASTQ reads by Decombinator through tag matching, with a single base-pair mismatch being allowed. By using UMIs, Collapsinator corrected both sequencing errors and the frequency errors caused by PCR heterogeneity. TCRs were translated and CDR3s were extracted from the conserved cysteine to the FGXG phenylalanine by CDR3Translator, with non-productive sequences being flagged. Gini, Shannon entropy and inverse Simpson indices were computed after subsampling the repertoires to the same number of UMI-defined TCRs. Within the linear range, a power law was fitted to clonotype abundance distributions using maximum likelihood. For one naive CD8 sample, the pipeline and MIGEC produced similar UMI counts, unique TCR numbers and clonal distributions. One analysis removed from the naive repertoire any naive TCRs that were also present in any memory subset from the same donor. A set of roughly 6,600 CMV-associated CDR3 sequences, compiled from VDJdb and a published dataset, was used to search the repertoires. The public reads were reanalyzed by TCRdb: fastp trimming at Q25, MiXCR alignment, in-frame beta chains only. Rows with one shared CDR3 protein collapse into an entry with the most common genes and DNA. None of the V and J calls come from the authors' own analysis; TCRdb made them. This sample holds around 160,000 distinct CDR3 sequences; approximately 17% were observed only once. The ten largest make up 0.14% to 0.15% of the sample.

From the second PCR step on, the TCR alpha and beta chain libraries were amplified in separate reactions. To determine each donor's CMV status, fresh PBMCs were stimulated overnight with CMV viral lysate, and IFNgamma production from CD4+ T cells was then assessed. Miltenyi beads were used first to positively select CD4 T cells, and CD8 T cells were then positively selected from the CD4-negative fraction. Cells were stained for CD3, CD4, CD8, CD45RA, CD27 and a live/dead dye and were sorted on a BD Aria II into four subsets based on CD45RA and CD27. A few healthy volunteers provided blood, and each donor's sample was split into CD4 and CD8 T cells and then further divided into four differentiation subsets. Around 130 ml of peripheral blood was drawn per donor, and PBMC were isolated by Ficoll-Paque PLUS density-gradient centrifugation. Sorted cells were lysed in RLT buffer, and RNA was extracted with a Qiagen RNeasy kit and stored at -80°C.

The sequenced sample was naive CD4+ T cells from blood. The cell subset or site label here, explained by the study, means: naive T cells, CD45RA high CD27+. The TCR sequence derives from a human donor in good health. The receptor chain draws on TRBV11-3 and TRBJ2-2; 8 middle bases align to TRBD2. DNA sequence: TGTGCCAGCAGCCAACGGGGGGGCACCGGGGAGCTGTTTTTT. This encodes CASSQRGGTGELFF.